These T cell receptor beta chains were read from a single sample in a study of shared clonotypes between healthy human individuals. Sequenced by immunoSEQ multiplex PCR; TCRdb stores in-frame clones only, minus some. The repertoire consists of roughly 500,000 clones, with roughly 77% occurring once and the leading ten covering less than 15%. Sequencing was carried out using PBMCs. The receptors originated from a woman between 40 and 55 years old in good health. Some clones in this sample may be carry-over from other donors' samples. CDR3s include the opening cysteine and the closing phenylalanine or tryptophan. Each record gives: V gene, clone size, J gene, D gene, CDR3 protein, CDR3 DNA. The D gene is left open where the match is weak. Clone size is shown for a subset of rows, as once, few, many or a class of expanded clone.

TRBV7-9	once	TRBJ2-3	NA	CASSPISLDTQYF	TGTGCCAGCAGCCCTATAAGCCTAGATACGCAGTATTTT
TRBV6-5	NA	TRBJ1-4	NA	CASSYGRAREKLFF	TGTGCCAGCAGTTATGGCAGGGCTAGAGAAAAACTGTTTTTT
TRBV7-7	many	TRBJ1-4	NA	CASSPGGTNEKLFF	TGTGCCAGCAGCCCCGGTGGGACTAATGAAAAACTGTTTTTT
TRBV18	NA	TRBJ2-5	TRBD1	CASSLRQGAETQYF	TGTGCCAGCTCTCTCAGACAGGGGGCCGAGACCCAGTACTTC
TRBV5-1	NA	TRBJ1-5	NA	CASSLEGGQPQHF	TGCGCCAGCAGCTTGGAAGGGGGTCAGCCCCAGCATTTT
TRBV30	NA	TRBJ2-7	NA	CAWSALAVTYEQYF	TGTGCCTGGAGTGCATTAGCGGTTACCTACGAGCAGTACTTC
TRBV9	NA	TRBJ2-7	TRBD2	CASSVGLAVNEQYF	TGTGCCAGCAGCGTGGGACTAGCGGTTAACGAGCAGTACTTC
TRBV5-1	NA	TRBJ2-7	NA	CASRERYEQYF	TGCGCCAGCAGGGAAAGATACGAGCAGTACTTC
TRBV11-2	NA	TRBJ2-5	TRBD1	CASRPTGVETQYF	TGTGCCAGCAGACCAACAGGGGTAGAGACCCAGTACTTC
TRBV9	NA	TRBJ2-7	TRBD1	CASSVGRTGAYEQYF	TGTGCCAGCAGCGTAGGGAGGACAGGCGCCTACGAGCAGTACTTC
TRBV29-1	NA	TRBJ2-3	TRBD1	CSVEVWEWGDRHPDTQYF	TGCAGCGTTGAAGTGTGGGAGTGGGGGGACAGGCACCCAGATACGCAGTATTTT
TRBV10-2	NA	TRBJ1-6	NA	CASKGSGGGSPLHF	TGCGCCAGCAAAGGGTCGGGGGGAGGTTCACCCCTCCACTTT
TRBV6-6	NA	TRBJ1-5	NA	CASSYSPYSNQPQHF	TGTGCCAGCAGTTACTCACCGTATAGCAATCAGCCCCAGCATTTT
TRBV5-8	NA	TRBJ2-7	NA	CASSLSGGASSYEQYF	TGTGCCAGCAGCTTGAGTGGGGGGGCTTCTTCTTACGAGCAGTACTTC
TRBV6-6	NA	TRBJ2-1	NA	CASAQGLYNEQFF	TGTGCCAGCGCCCAGGGTTTATACAATGAGCAGTTCTTC
TRBV19	NA	TRBJ2-3	TRBD2	CASSRGLAGGQDTQYF	TGTGCCAGTAGTAGGGGACTAGCGGGAGGTCAGGATACGCAGTATTTT
TRBV5-1	NA	TRBJ2-5	NA	CASSLRAGRTETQYF	TGCGCCAGCAGCTTGAGAGCGGGCCGGACAGAGACCCAGTACTTC
TRBV7-3	NA	TRBJ2-3	NA	CASSPSTTDTQYF	TGTGCCAGCAGCCCGAGCACCACAGATACGCAGTATTTT
TRBV29-1	NA	TRBJ2-5	NA	CSVAGAVTGEQYF	TGCAGCGTTGCGGGTGCGGTAACTGGGGAGCAGTACTTC
TRBV5-1	once	TRBJ2-1	TRBD1	CASNIQGANEQFF	TGCGCCAGCAACATACAGGGGGCGAATGAGCAGTTCTTC
TRBV19	NA	TRBJ1-6	NA	CAPGRADYNSPLHF	TGTGCCCCGGGGAGAGCAGATTATAATTCACCCCTCCACTTT
TRBV11-1	NA	TRBJ2-5	NA	CASSPLGGYGQETQYF	TGTGCCAGCAGCCCCCTGGGCGGGTACGGGCAAGAGACCCAGTACTTC
TRBV2	NA	TRBJ1-5	NA	CASSLGGTQPQHF	TGTGCCAGCAGCCTAGGGGGGACTCAGCCCCAGCATTTT
TRBV28	NA	TRBJ2-5	TRBD1	CASSPGQGVVETQYF	TGTGCCAGCAGTCCGGGACAGGGGGTCGTGGAGACCCAGTACTTC
TRBV28	NA	TRBJ1-5	NA	CASSSAGRLGNQPQHF	TGTGCCAGCAGTTCCGCGGGGCGCTTGGGAAATCAGCCCCAGCATTTT
TRBV21-1	NA	TRBJ2-7	NA	CASWEGGNEQYF	TGTGCCAGCTGGGAAGGGGGGAACGAGCAGTACTTC
TRBV28	few	TRBJ2-6	NA	CASSLMGGANVLTF	TGTGCCAGCAGTTTGATGGGCGGGGCCAACGTCCTGACTTTC
TRBV30	NA	TRBJ2-3	NA	CAWRIGDTQYF	TGTGCCTGGAGGATTGGGGATACGCAGTATTTT
TRBV15	NA	TRBJ1-2	NA	CATSRDHGGRYGYTF	TGTGCCACCAGCAGAGATCATGGGGGGCGGTATGGCTACACCTTC
TRBV7-2	NA	TRBJ2-3	TRBD2	CASSLGPASGHTDTQYF	TGTGCCAGCAGCTTAGGTCCGGCTAGCGGTCACACAGATACGCAGTATTTT
TRBV19	NA	TRBJ2-1	TRBD2	CASSVAGEPYNEQFF	TGTGCCAGTAGTGTAGCGGGAGAACCCTACAATGAGCAGTTCTTC
TRBV28	NA	TRBJ2-2	NA	CATLGGAENTGELFF	TGTGCCACCCTCGGAGGTGCGGAGAACACCGGGGAGCTGTTTTTT
TRBV19	NA	TRBJ2-2	TRBD1	CASSGGQAANTGELFF	TGTGCCAGTAGTGGGGGACAGGCCGCGAACACCGGGGAGCTGTTTTTT
TRBV25-1	NA	TRBJ2-2	NA	CASRQGGVGELFF	TGTGCCAGCAGACAAGGAGGGGTCGGGGAGCTGTTTTTT
TRBV18	NA	TRBJ2-6	TRBD2	CASSLTSGRGPGANVLTF	TGTGCCAGCTCACTGACTAGCGGGAGGGGCCCTGGGGCCAACGTCCTGACTTTC
TRBV2	NA	TRBJ2-1	TRBD2	CASSRGGLAGSYNEQFF	TGTGCCAGCAGTCGAGGGGGACTAGCGGGCTCCTACAATGAGCAGTTCTTC
TRBV4-2	NA	TRBJ2-5	NA	CASSRKVAAGETQYF	TGTGCCAGCAGCCGGAAAGTTGCGGCGGGGGAGACCCAGTACTTC
TRBV7-9	NA	TRBJ1-2	NA	CASSARDTGRYGYTF	TGTGCCAGCAGCGCAAGGGACACCGGGAGATATGGCTACACCTTC
TRBV5-1	NA	TRBJ2-1	NA	CASSLGDTNEQFF	TGCGCCAGCAGCTTGGGGGACACCAATGAGCAGTTCTTC
TRBV18	once	TRBJ1-2	NA	CASSPGEGGYTF	TGTGCCAGCTCACCGGGGGAGGGCGGCTACACCTTC
TRBV6-1	NA	TRBJ1-1	NA	CASSEYPTNTEAFF	TGTGCCAGCAGTGAATACCCAACGAACACTGAAGCTTTCTTT
TRBV19	NA	TRBJ1-4	NA	CASSSNRATNEKLFF	TGTGCCAGTAGTTCAAACCGGGCCACAAATGAAAAACTGTTTTTT
TRBV5-4	NA	TRBJ2-3	TRBD2	CASSVGLGLTDTQYF	TGTGCCAGCAGCGTGGGACTAGGGCTAACAGATACGCAGTATTTT
TRBV11-1	once	TRBJ2-7	TRBD1	CASSLGGTGEDEQYF	TGTGCCAGCAGCTTAGGAGGGACAGGTGAGGACGAGCAGTACTTC
TRBV12-5	NA	TRBJ2-1	NA	CASGLSSTYNEQFF	TGTGCTAGTGGTTTGAGCAGCACCTACAATGAGCAGTTCTTC
TRBV5-6	NA	TRBJ2-5	TRBD2	CASSPPGLAGQETQYF	TGTGCCAGCAGCCCCCCCGGGCTAGCGGGACAAGAGACCCAGTACTTC
TRBV27	NA	TRBJ2-7	TRBD2	CASKQWTSPYYEQYF	TGTGCCAGCAAACAGTGGACTAGCCCTTACTACGAGCAGTACTTC
TRBV10-2	NA	TRBJ2-7	TRBD2	CASSELGLAFIYEQYF	TGCGCCAGCAGTGAGTTGGGACTAGCGTTTATTTACGAGCAGTACTTC
TRBV7-3	NA	TRBJ2-3	NA	CASSPKHSRTSTDTQYF	TGTGCCAGCAGCCCGAAGCATAGCCGGACGAGCACAGATACGCAGTATTTT
TRBV28	few	TRBJ2-7	NA	CASSSNEQYF	TGTGCCAGCAGTTCAAACGAGCAGTACTTC
TRBV9	NA	TRBJ2-1	NA	CASSGGVLSSYNEQFF	TGTGCCAGCAGCGGAGGGGTACTTAGCTCCTACAATGAGCAGTTCTTC
TRBV27	NA	TRBJ2-6	NA	CASSFSVDSGANVLTF	TGTGCCAGCAGTTTCAGTGTGGACTCTGGGGCCAACGTCCTGACTTTC
TRBV28	NA	TRBJ1-1	NA	CASSLHSENTEAFF	TGTGCCAGCAGTTTACACTCTGAGAACACTGAAGCTTTCTTT